This T cell receptor beta chain comes out of a study of cytomegalovirus exposure and HLA in healthy donors. The CDR3 sequence is 11 residues long. Germline V gives CDR1 DFQATT, CDR2 SNEGSKA (reference sequence). Losses at the gene ends were 6 bases for V and 2 bases for J; bases not matched to a gene: 0. PCR involved 60 Vbeta and 13 Jbeta primers. Measured with immunoSEQ multiplex PCR; TCRdb has only the in-frame clones, and not every one. This table holds fewer than 200,000 clones, more than 80% found once. The TCR was taken from a young woman in good health and CMV-seronegative. The chain joins TRBV20-1 to TRBJ2-7; the match to TRBD2 covers 8 bases. The sample consisted of PBMCs. CDR3 in DNA: TGCAGTGCGCGGGAGGCCTACGAGCAGTACTTC. Amino acids: CSAREAYEQYF.